A selection of T cell receptor beta chains follows, all from one sample in a study of PD-L1 blockade in urothelial cancer. Measured with immunoSEQ multiplex PCR; TCRdb has only the in-frame clones, and not every one. The sample carries about 50,000 clones, around 80% recorded once. The specimen comprised PBMCs, sampled around atezolizumab (anti-PD-L1) treatment. The receptors come from a man aged 65-85 years with urothelial cancer. The conserved cysteine and the conserved F or W are not part of the CDR3 here. Each record gives: CDR3 length, V gene, CDR3 protein.

13	TRBV28	ASPPRGREVGEQY
13	TRBV30	ACSAATGLNSPLH
14	TRBV9	ASSVSPGQVGTEAF
11	TRBV10-3	AGGDGSSYEQY
12	TRBV6-1	ASSGDSLGAEAF
15	TRBV7-3	ASSLTSGRALGDTQY
10	TRBV4-2	ASSHEYNEQF
13	TRBV9	ASSVLAGGYNEQF
11	TRBV25-1	ASSESLQETQY
13	TRBV19	ASSPTSGSTDTQY
11	TRBV7-2	ASSLRQGQPQH
11	TRBV30	LTGQGSLHGYT
12	TRBV27	ASSLAGSNQPQH
13	TRBV5-1	ASSLEGVPYNEQF
14	TRBV6-1	ASSEQAGRIDYGYT
15	TRBV5-6	ASSGGLAGANTGELF
12	TRBV7-2	ASSLTGGQNGYT
14	TRBV5-4	ASSPGAASGGETQY
13	TRBV6-1	ASSGQSLPQSRAF
11	TRBV14	ASSLGRNYGYT
13	TRBV9	ASSPGQGSNSPLH
15	TRBV6-1	ASSEASGQGLREKLF
13	TRBV28	ASGGGTGQGETQY
12	TRBV5-4	ASSLYAGGGEQY
13	TRBV7-2	ASSIRPGTGNTQY
18	TRBV27	ASRPGPGQGRFMGTGELF
11	TRBV7-2	ASSLVSGNRPT
11	TRBV11-3	ASSLRVGETQY
13	TRBV6-5	ASSSTGAGTGELF
13	TRBV6-5	ASSRPTRSGTEAF
13	TRBV6-5	ASSKPGQGSSPLH
16	TRBV15	ATSGKAKGGRVRNEQF
13	TRBV5-1	ASSLQRGGQETQY
10	TRBV5-1	ASSIQGGEQF
13	TRBV19	ASNLLQGSNQPQH
15	TRBV4-2	ASSQLLRGGEGDTQY